The 13 T cell receptor beta chains listed next were all sequenced from one sample in a study of post-analysis software for immune sequencing data. The authors incorporated unique molecular identifiers into the TCR beta cDNA libraries. TCRdb recomputed calls from the PCR reads with MiXCR, one row per CDR3 protein. The sample consists of about 820,000 distinct CDR3 sequences, around 53% of them appearing once. The antigens for these receptors are not known. Whole-study results and caveats: Four or five TRBV segments were significantly more frequent in patients than in controls. TRBV5-6, TRBV5-1 and TRBV20-1 were among these segments.

Sequencing input: blood. The receptors derive from a girl aged 10 to 17 with multiple sclerosis.

This clonotype was counted only a few times. The chain has TRBV30 and TRBJ2-7; D may be TRBD2 (5 bases). Trimming pared 8 bases from V and 3 bases from J, leaving 17 bases between. The CDR3 covers 13 residues. Germline loops: CDR1 GTSNPN, CDR2 SVGIG (reference sequence). CDR3 amino acids: CASTGVEGYEQYF. CDR3 coding DNA: TGTGCCAGCACCGGGGTAGAGGGCTACGAGCAGTACTTC.

This clonotype came up a few times. The chain is built from TRBV15 and TRBJ2-7; the D call may be TRBD1 or TRBD2 (5 bases each). Trimming shortened V by 1 base and J by 2 bases, and 9 bases separated the two germline ends. The CDR3 is 14 amino acids. Germline V CDR1 and CDR2: LNHNV, YYDKDF (reference sequence). In DNA form, the CDR3 reads TGTGCCACCAGCAGAGGGGACGGAACCTACGAGCAGTACTTC. Its translation: CATSRGDGTYEQYF.

A few counts support this clonotype. This chain connects TRBV25-1 to TRBJ2-7; 8 positions match TRBD1. V shed 7 bases and J 4 bases; nucleotides not matched to a gene: 9. This CDR3 spans 14 amino acids. CDR1 is MGHDK and CDR2 is SYGVNS in the germline V gene. CDR3 nucleotide sequence: TGTGCCAGCATGGATGGCAGGGGGCAATACGAGCAGTACTTC. Its translation: CASMDGRGQYEQYF.

The chain combines TRBV10-3 with TRBJ2-1; 7 bases align to TRBD2. The J segment lost 7 bases and the V segment lost 0 bases, leaving 9 bases of the junction unmatched. The CDR3 is 16 amino acids. Per the germline V gene, CDR1 is ENHRY and CDR2 is SYGVKD. CDR3: CAISESRGGEGNEQFF. CDR3 DNA sequence: TGTGCCATCAGTGAGTCCCGGGGAGGGGAAGGGAATGAGCAGTTCTTC.

The chain uses TRBV20-1 and TRBJ2-7; 8 bases map to TRBD1. Unmatched junction bases numbered 8, after V lost 1 base and J lost 3 bases. The CDR3 runs to 15 residues. CDR1 DFQATT and CDR2 SNEGSKA come from the germline V gene (reference sequence). The CDR3 coding sequence is TGCAGTGCTAGAGCAACAGGGGGATTCCTCTACGAGCAGTACTTC. Translated, it gives CSARATGGFLYEQYF.

The chain combines TRBV27 with TRBJ1-5; D not certain. The CDR3 covers 13 residues. CDR1 and CDR2 from the germline V gene are MNHEY and SMNVEV (reference sequence). V was cut by 1 base and J by 2 bases, with 3 bases left in between. This chain's CDR3 is CASSLLGNQPQHF. The CDR3 coding sequence is TGTGCCAGCAGTTTATTGGGCAATCAGCCCCAGCATTTT.

This rearrangement joins TRBV29-1 to TRBJ2-5; TRBD1 might be the D (6 bases). Trimming took off 4 bases at V and 7 bases at J, with 10 bases between the two ends. CDR1 and CDR2 from the germline V gene are SQVTM and ANQGSEA. The CDR3 length is 11 residues. The CDR3: CSVGQGLTQYF. CDR3 bases: TGCAGCGTTGGGCAGGGGCTGACCCAGTACTTC.

The V call is TRBV7-3, the J call TRBJ2-1; perhaps D is TRBD1 or TRBD2 (5 bases each). The CDR3 sequence is 16 residues long. CDR1 and CDR2 (germline): SGHTA, FQGTGA. Trimming cost V 1 base and J 2 bases, with 12 bases left between them. DNA of the CDR3: TGTGCCAGCAGCTTAAATGGGGGTAACCCCTACAATGAGCAGTTCTTC. Translation gives CASSLNGGNPYNEQFF.

This chain connects TRBV5-1 to TRBJ1-1, with a possible D match to TRBD1 (5 bases). This CDR3 comprises 14 residues. Germline assignment: CDR1 SGHRS and CDR2 YFSETQ. Trimming shortened V by 3 bases and J by 1 base, and 10 bases separated the two germline ends. The CDR3: CASSWWQGNTEAFF. The CDR3 coding sequence is TGCGCCAGCAGCTGGTGGCAGGGGAACACTGAAGCTTTCTTT.

The chain links TRBV7-9 to TRBJ2-3; 12 nucleotides agree with TRBD2. The CDR3 has 19 amino acids. J was trimmed by 1 base and V by 4 bases; bases with no gene match: 12. CDR1 is SEHNR and CDR2 is FQNEAQ in the germline V gene (reference sequence). CDR3 coding DNA: TGTGCCAGCAGCTCCTCCCTAGCGGGAGGGCCGTCGGGCACAGATACGCAGTATTTT. This sequence encodes CASSSSLAGGPSGTDTQYF. The variable domain in full, completed from reference TRBV7-9 and TRBJ2-3, reads DTGVSQNPRHKITKRGQNVTFRCDPISEHNRLYWYRQTLGQGPEFLTYFQNEAQLEKSRLLSDRFSAERPKGSFSTLEIQRTEQGDSAMYLCASSSSLAGGPSGTDTQYFGPGTRLTVL.

This chain links TRBV20-1 with TRBJ1-2; TRBD1 matches at 10 bases. V was clipped by 4 bases and J by 4 bases; unmatched bases: 6. Germline CDR1 reads DFQATT; CDR2 reads SNEGSKA (reference sequence). This CDR3 has 14 amino acids. CDR3 sequence (DNA): TGCAGTGCTACAGACAGGGGGCAGGGCTATGGCTACACCTTC. Protein product: CSATDRGQGYGYTF.

This clonotype was counted between two and nine times. V and J are TRBV20-1 and TRBJ2-1; D is unresolved. V lost 5 bases, J lost 0 bases, and 8 bases lay in between. Germline V gene data show CDR1 as DFQATT and CDR2 as SNEGSKA (reference sequence). The CDR3 has 13 residues. This chain's CDR3 is CSARKSSYNEQFF. The DNA for the CDR3 is TGCAGTGCTCGCAAGAGCTCCTACAATGAGCAGTTCTTC.

The chain is built from TRBV5-1 and TRBJ2-4; no firm D call. The J call may be wrong; the DNA end is better matched by TRBJ2-7. This CDR3 spans 15 amino acids. Per germline, CDR1 SGHRS and CDR2 YFSETQ. CDR3 DNA sequence: TGCGCCAGCAGCCCACCATTCTTGGACGGCTACGAGCAGTACTTC. It is translated as CASSPPFLDGYEQYF.